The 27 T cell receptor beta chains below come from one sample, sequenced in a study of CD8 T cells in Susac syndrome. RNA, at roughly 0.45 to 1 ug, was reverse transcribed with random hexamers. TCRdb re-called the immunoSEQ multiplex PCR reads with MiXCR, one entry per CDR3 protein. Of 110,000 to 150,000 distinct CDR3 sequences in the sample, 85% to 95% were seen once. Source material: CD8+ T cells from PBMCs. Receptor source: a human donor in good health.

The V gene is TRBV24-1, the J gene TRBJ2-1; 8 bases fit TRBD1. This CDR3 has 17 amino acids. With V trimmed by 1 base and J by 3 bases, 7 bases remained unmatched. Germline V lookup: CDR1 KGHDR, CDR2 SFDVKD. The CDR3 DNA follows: TGTGCCACCAGTGATTTCCCACACGACAGGGGCTACAATGAGCAGTTCTTC. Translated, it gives CATSDFPHDRGYNEQFF.

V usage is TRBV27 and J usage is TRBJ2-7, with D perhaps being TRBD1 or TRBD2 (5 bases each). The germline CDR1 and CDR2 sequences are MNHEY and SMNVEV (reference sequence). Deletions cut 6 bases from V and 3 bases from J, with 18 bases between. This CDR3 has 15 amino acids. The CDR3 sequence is CASSPNRLRGYEQYF. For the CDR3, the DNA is TGTGCCAGCAGCCCGAACAGGCTCCGGGGCTACGAGCAGTACTTC.

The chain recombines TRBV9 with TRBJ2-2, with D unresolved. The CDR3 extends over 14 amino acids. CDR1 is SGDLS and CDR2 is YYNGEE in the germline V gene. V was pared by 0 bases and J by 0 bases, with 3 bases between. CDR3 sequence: CASSVGANTGELFF. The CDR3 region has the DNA TGTGCCAGCAGCGTAGGTGCGAACACCGGGGAGCTGTTTTTT.

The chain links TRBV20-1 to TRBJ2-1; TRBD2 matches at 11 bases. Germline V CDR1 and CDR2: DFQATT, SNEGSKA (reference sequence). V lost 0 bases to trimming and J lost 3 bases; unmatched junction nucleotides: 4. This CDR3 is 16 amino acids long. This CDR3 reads CSARETGTSGYNEQFF. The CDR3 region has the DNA TGCAGTGCTAGAGAAACCGGGACTAGCGGCTACAATGAGCAGTTCTTC.

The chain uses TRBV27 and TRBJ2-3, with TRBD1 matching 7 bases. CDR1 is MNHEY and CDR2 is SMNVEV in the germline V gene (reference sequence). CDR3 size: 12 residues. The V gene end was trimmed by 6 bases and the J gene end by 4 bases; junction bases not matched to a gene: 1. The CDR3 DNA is TGTGCCAGCAGGCAGGGGGCAGATACGCAGTATTTT. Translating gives CASRQGADTQYF.

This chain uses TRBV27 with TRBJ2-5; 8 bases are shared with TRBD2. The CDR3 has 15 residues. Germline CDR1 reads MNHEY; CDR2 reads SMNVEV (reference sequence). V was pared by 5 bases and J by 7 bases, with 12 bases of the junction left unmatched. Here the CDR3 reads CASSQSSGRMGTQYF. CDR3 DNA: TGTGCCAGCAGTCAATCTAGCGGGCGCATGGGGACCCAGTACTTC.

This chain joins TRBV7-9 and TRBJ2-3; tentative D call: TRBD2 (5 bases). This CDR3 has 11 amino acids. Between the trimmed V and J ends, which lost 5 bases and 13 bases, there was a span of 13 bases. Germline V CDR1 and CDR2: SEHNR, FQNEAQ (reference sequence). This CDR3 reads CASSPGPEEYF. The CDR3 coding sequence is TGTGCCAGCAGCCCCGGACCGGAGGAGTATTTT.

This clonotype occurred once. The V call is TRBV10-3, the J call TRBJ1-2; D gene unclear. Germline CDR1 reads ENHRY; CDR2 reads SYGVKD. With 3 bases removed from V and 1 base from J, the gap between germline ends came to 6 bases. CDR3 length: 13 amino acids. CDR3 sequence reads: CAISDRDNYGYTF. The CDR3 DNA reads TGTGCCATCAGTGACCGAGATAACTATGGCTACACCTTC.

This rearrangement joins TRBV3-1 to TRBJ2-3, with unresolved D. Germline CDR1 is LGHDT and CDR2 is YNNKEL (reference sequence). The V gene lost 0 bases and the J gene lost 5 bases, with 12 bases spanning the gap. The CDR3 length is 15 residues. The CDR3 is CASSQEYVWEDTQYF. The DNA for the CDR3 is TGTGCCAGCAGCCAAGAGTACGTTTGGGAAGATACGCAGTATTTT.

The CDR3 bases are TGTGCCAGCAGCTTAGCTCTAGCGGGAGGTTCTAGCACAGATACGCAGTATTTT. This codes for CASSLALAGGSSTDTQYF. The V call is TRBV11-2, the J call TRBJ2-3; 11 positions agree with TRBD2. Germline CDR1 reads SGHAT; CDR2 reads FQNNGV. The CDR3 extends over 18 amino acids. V lost 1 base, J lost 0 bases, and 6 bases stayed unmatched.

CDR3 region: CASSQTSGRGETQYF. The CDR3 nucleotides read TGCGCCAGCAGCCAAACTAGCGGGAGGGGAGAGACCCAGTACTTC. V gene TRBV4-3 combines with J gene TRBJ2-5; TRBD2 matches 13 bases. The CDR3 length is 15 residues. Per the germline V gene, CDR1 is LGHNA and CDR2 is YSLEER. The J segment lost 4 bases and the V segment lost 2 bases, leaving 1 base of the junction unmatched.

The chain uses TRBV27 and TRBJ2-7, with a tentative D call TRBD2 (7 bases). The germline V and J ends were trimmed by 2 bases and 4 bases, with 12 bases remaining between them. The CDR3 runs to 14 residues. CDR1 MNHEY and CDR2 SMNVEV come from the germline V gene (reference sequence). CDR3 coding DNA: TGTGCCAGCAGTTTACGGGGGGCGATATACGAGCAGTACTTC. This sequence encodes CASSLRGAIYEQYF.

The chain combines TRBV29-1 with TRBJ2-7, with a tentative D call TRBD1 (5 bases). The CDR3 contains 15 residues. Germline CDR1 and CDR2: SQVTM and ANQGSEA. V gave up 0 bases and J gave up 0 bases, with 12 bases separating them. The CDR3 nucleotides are TGCAGCGTTGAAGATCACCAGGGTAGCTCCTACGAGCAGTACTTC. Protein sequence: CSVEDHQGSSYEQYF.

The CDR3 nucleotides read TGTGCCTGGAGTACAGGGTTCCTTGAAGCTTTCTTT. This translates into CAWSTGFLEAFF. J is TRBJ1-1 and V is TRBV30; D may be TRBD1 (6 bases). This CDR3 comprises 12 residues. Germline CDR1 GTSNPN, CDR2 SVGIG (reference sequence). The ends were cut back, 2 bases at V and 7 bases at J, with 11 bases in the middle.

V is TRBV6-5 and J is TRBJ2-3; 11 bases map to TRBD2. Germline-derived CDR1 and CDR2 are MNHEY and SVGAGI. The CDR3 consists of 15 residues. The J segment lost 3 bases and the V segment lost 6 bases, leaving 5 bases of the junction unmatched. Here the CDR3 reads CASSGTSGLTDTQYF. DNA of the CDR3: TGTGCCAGCAGCGGGACTAGCGGACTTACAGATACGCAGTATTTT.

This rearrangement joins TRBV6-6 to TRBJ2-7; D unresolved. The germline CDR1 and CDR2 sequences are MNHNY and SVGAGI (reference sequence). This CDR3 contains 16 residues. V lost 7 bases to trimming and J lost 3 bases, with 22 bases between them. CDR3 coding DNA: TGTGCCAGCACCTCATCGGTATACACCGAGATCTACGAGCAGTACTTC. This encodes CASTSSVYTEIYEQYF.

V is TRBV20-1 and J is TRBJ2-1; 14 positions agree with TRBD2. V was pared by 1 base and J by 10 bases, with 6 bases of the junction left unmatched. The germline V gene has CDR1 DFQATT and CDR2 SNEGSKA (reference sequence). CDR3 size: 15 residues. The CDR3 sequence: CSARAPGLAGEEQFF. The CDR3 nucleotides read TGCAGTGCTAGAGCTCCGGGACTAGCGGGAGAAGAGCAGTTCTTC.

The CDR3 loop reads CASSGTDRGTYNEQFF. CDR3 coding DNA: TGTGCCAGCAGTGGGACTGACAGGGGAACCTACAATGAGCAGTTCTTC. This chain links TRBV9 with TRBJ2-1; TRBD1 matches 8 bases. CDR3 length: 16 amino acids. V lost 5 bases, J lost 2 bases, and 9 bases stayed unmatched. The germline CDR1 and CDR2 sequences are SGDLS and YYNGEE.

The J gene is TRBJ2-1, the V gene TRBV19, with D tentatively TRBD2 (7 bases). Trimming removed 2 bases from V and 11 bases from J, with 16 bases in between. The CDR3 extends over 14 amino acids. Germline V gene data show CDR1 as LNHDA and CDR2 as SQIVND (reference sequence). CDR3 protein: CASSINHGGDKQFF. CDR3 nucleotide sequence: TGTGCCAGTAGTATAAACCATGGGGGGGACAAGCAGTTCTTC.

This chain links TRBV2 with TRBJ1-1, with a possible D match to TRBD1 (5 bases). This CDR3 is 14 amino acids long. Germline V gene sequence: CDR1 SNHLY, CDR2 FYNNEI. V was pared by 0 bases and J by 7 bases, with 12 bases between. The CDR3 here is CASSEALKGSEAFF. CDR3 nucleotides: TGTGCCAGCAGTGAAGCGCTAAAGGGGAGTGAAGCTTTCTTT.

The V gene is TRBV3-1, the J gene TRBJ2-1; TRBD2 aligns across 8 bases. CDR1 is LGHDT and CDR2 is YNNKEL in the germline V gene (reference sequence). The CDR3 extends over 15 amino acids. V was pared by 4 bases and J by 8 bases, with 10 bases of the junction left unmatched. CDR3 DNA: TGTGCCAGCAGCCCCACGGGACTAGGGGTCGATGAGCAGTTCTTC. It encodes CASSPTGLGVDEQFF.

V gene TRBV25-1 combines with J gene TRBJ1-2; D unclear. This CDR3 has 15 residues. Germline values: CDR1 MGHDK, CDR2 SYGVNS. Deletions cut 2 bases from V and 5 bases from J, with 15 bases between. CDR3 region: CASSEVGQLMYGYTF. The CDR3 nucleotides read TGTGCCAGCAGTGAAGTAGGCCAGCTCATGTATGGCTACACCTTC.

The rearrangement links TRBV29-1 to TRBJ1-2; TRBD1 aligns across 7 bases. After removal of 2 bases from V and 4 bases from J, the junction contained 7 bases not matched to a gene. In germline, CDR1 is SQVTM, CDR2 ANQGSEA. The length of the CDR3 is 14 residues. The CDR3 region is CSVETTGAGYGYTF. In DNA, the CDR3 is TGCAGCGTTGAAACCACAGGGGCGGGCTATGGCTACACCTTC. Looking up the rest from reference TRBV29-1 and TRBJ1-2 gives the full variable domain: SAVISQKPSRDICQRGTSLTIQCQVDSQVTMMFWYRQQPGQSLTLIATANQGSEATYESGFVIDKFPISRPNLTFSTLTVSNMSPEDSSIYLCSVETTGAGYGYTFGSGTRLTVV.

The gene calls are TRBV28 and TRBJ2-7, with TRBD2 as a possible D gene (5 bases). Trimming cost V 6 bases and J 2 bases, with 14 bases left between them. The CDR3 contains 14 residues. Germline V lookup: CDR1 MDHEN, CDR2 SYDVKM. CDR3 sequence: CASSIALTPYEQYF. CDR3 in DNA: TGTGCCAGCAGCATAGCGCTTACACCCTACGAGCAGTACTTC.

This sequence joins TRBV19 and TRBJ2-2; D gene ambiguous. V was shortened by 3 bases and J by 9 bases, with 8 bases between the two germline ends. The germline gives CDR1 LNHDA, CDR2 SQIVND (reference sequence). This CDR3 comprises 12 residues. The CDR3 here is CASSIQPWELFF. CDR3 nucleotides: TGTGCCAGTAGTATTCAGCCTTGGGAGCTGTTTTTT. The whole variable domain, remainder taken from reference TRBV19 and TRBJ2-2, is DGGITQSPKYLFRKEGQNVTLSCEQNLNHDAMYWYRQDPGQGLRLIYYSQIVNDFQKGDIAEGYSVSREKKESFPLTVTSAQKNPTAFYLCASSIQPWELFFGEGSRLTVL.

The CDR3 protein is CSALGGYTF. In nucleotides, the CDR3 is TGCAGTGCTCTCGGCGGCTACACCTTC. The chain uses TRBV20-1 and TRBJ1-2; the D is unclear. Trimming took off 5 bases at V and 8 bases at J, with 6 bases between the two ends. Germline CDR1 reads DFQATT; CDR2 reads SNEGSKA (reference sequence). This CDR3 spans 9 amino acids.

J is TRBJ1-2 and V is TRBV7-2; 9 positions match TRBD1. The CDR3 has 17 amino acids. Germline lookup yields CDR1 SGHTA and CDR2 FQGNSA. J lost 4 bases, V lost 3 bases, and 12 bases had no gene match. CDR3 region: CASSFRDRATFFYGYTF. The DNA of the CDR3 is TGTGCCAGCAGCTTCCGGGACAGGGCCACCTTCTTCTATGGCTACACCTTC.